The entry below describes one TCR beta chain. Its antigen remains unknown. The CDR3 is 16 residues long. Deletions cut 4 bases from V and 2 bases from J, with 14 bases between. Germline CDR1 WSHSY, CDR2 SAAADI. The sample originates from a study of T-cell reconstitution after alpha-beta-depleted transplantation in children. The authors prepared the TCRbeta library with unique molecular identifiers. TCRdb itself ran the PCR reads through MiXCR, one entry per CDR3 protein. The table has almost 600,000 distinct CDR3 sequences, 27% seen once. Study-wide findings and caveats: Alpha-beta T cells about two months after transplant reportedly derived from several hundred expanded graft clones.

This sequence joins TRBV10-2 and TRBJ2-2; tentatively, D is TRBD2 (6 bases). The sequence derives from a boy younger than two with Wiskott-Aldrich syndrome, due to receive a stem cell transplant. The sample here was PBMCs, taken before TCRalphabeta/CD19-depleted stem cell transplant. CDR3 region: CASSGGGLPNTGELFF. CDR3 in DNA: TGCGCCAGCAGTGGGGGAGGACTACCTAACACCGGGGAGCTGTTTTTT.